The 20 T cell receptor beta chains given below trace back to one sample, sequenced in a study of cytomegalovirus exposure and HLA in healthy donors. The primer mix had 60 Vbeta and 13 Jbeta primers. Some clones are missing from TCRdb's copy, which holds only in-frame ones; the method was immunoSEQ multiplex PCR. The sample holds about 190,000 clones, 75% to 80% seen once. The sample consisted of PBMCs. These TCRs come from a woman in her 30s in good health and CMV-seropositive.

The chain uses TRBV6-1 and TRBJ1-5; possible D gene TRBD1, 5 bases. The CDR3 runs to 17 residues. Trimming cost V 3 bases and J 6 bases, with 21 bases left between them. Per the germline V gene, CDR1 is MNHNS and CDR2 is SASEGT. As DNA, the CDR3 is TGTGCCAGCAGTGAGGCCATTAGACCCTCTCAGGGTCAGCCCCAGCATTTT. This codes for CASSEAIRPSQGQPQHF.

The chain carries TRBV6-1 and TRBJ1-1; no definite D call. This CDR3 spans 12 amino acids. Germline V CDR1 and CDR2: MNHNS, SASEGT. Trimming removed 6 bases from V and 3 bases from J, with 8 bases in between. This CDR3 reads CASRGDYTEAFF. In DNA form, the CDR3 reads TGTGCCAGCAGGGGAGATTACACTGAAGCTTTCTTT.

The chain is built from TRBV11-3 and TRBJ2-7; 11 bases are a match to TRBD1. Per the germline V gene, CDR1 is SGHNT and CDR2 is YENEEA. The V segment lost 5 bases and the J segment 7 bases; nucleotides outside the gene matches: 4. The CDR3 contains 13 residues. CDR3 bases: TGTGCCAGCAGCCCGGACAGGGGGCAAGAGCAGTACTTC. Residues: CASSPDRGQEQYF.

V usage is TRBV7-6 and J usage is TRBJ1-4; TRBD1 matches at 7 bases. CDR1 is SGHVS and CDR2 is FNYEAQ in the germline V gene. The junction had 7 bases not matched to a gene; V was cut back by 4 bases and J by 8 bases. The CDR3 has 14 amino acids. The CDR3 here is CASSSTGLEEKLFF. In DNA form, the CDR3 reads TGTGCCAGCAGCTCGACAGGGTTGGAAGAAAAACTGTTTTTT.

The chain couples TRBV4-3 to TRBJ2-7, with D unclear. V was clipped by 0 bases and J by 7 bases, with 7 bases between them. This CDR3 contains 12 residues. The germline V gene has CDR1 LGHNA and CDR2 YSLEER. The CDR3 loop is CASSQDRGEQYF. In DNA, the CDR3 is TGCGCCAGCAGCCAAGATCGCGGAGAGCAGTACTTC.

This rearrangement joins TRBV6-6 to TRBJ1-3; a possible D gene is TRBD1 (5 bases). Germline lookup yields CDR1 MNHNY and CDR2 SVGAGI (reference sequence). The CDR3 covers 15 residues. With 2 bases removed from V and 2 bases from J, the gap between germline ends came to 10 bases. CDR3 bases: TGTGCCAGCAGTTACCTTGACAGCGCTGGAAACACCATATATTTT. It codes for CASSYLDSAGNTIYF.

The gene calls are TRBV10-2 and TRBJ2-3, with TRBD2 identical over 9 bases. Germline CDR1 WSHSY, CDR2 SAAADI. This CDR3 is 15 amino acids long. V was pared by 8 bases and J by 4 bases, with 10 bases of the junction left unmatched. DNA for the CDR3: TGCGCCAGCGTATATGCGGGGGGGCCGGCAGATACGCAGTATTTT. Protein product: CASVYAGGPADTQYF.

The rearrangement links TRBV27 to TRBJ2-3, with TRBD2 matching over 11 bases. The germline V gene has CDR1 MNHEY and CDR2 SMNVEV (reference sequence). V gave up 3 bases and J gave up 4 bases; unmatched junction bases: 6. The CDR3 contains 16 residues. CDR3 residues: CASSLDSGRAPDTQYF. CDR3 nucleotide sequence: TGTGCCAGCAGTTTGGATAGCGGGAGGGCCCCAGATACGCAGTATTTT.

CDR3 in amino acids: CASRPGRFSDEQFF. The CDR3 bases are TGTGCCAGCAGGCCAGGCAGGTTTAGCGATGAGCAGTTCTTC. This chain uses TRBV7-9 with TRBJ2-1; a possible D gene is TRBD2 (5 bases). The length of the CDR3 is 14 residues. V dropped 6 bases and J dropped 8 bases, with 17 bases sitting between them. Looked up from germline, CDR1 is SEHNR and CDR2 is FQNEAQ (reference sequence).

The sample holds one count of this clone. The CDR3: CASREQGPQTGGTQYF. Written as DNA, the CDR3 is TGTGCCAGCAGGGAACAGGGTCCCCAGACAGGAGGGACCCAGTACTTC. This chain uses TRBV6-1 with TRBJ2-5, with D possibly TRBD1 on 6 matching bases. The ends were cut back, 6 bases at V and 7 bases at J, with 24 bases in the middle. The CDR3 is made up of 16 amino acids. Germline V CDR1 and CDR2: MNHNS, SASEGT.

This clone was seen a handful of times. Additional DNA sequences in this sample encode the identical CDR3. The chain combines TRBV6-6 with TRBJ1-1; 7 bases align to TRBD1. Germline values: CDR1 MNHNY, CDR2 SVGAGI (reference sequence). J was trimmed by 1 base and V by 5 bases; bases with no gene match: 1. The CDR3 consists of 13 residues. The CDR3 spells CASSRQGNTEAFF. In DNA form, the CDR3 reads TGTGCCAGCAGTCGACAGGGGAACACTGAAGCTTTCTTT.

J is TRBJ1-2 and V is TRBV30, with D perhaps matching TRBD1 (6 bases). Per germline, CDR1 GTSNPN and CDR2 SVGIG (reference sequence). CDR3 length: 14 residues. Between the trimmed V and J ends, which lost 0 bases and 4 bases, there was a span of 12 bases. The DNA for the CDR3 is TGTGCCTGGAGTGTATCGGACAGAGGCTATGGCTACACCTTC. Translated: CAWSVSDRGYGYTF.

V gene TRBV6-1 combines with J gene TRBJ2-7; a possible D gene is TRBD2 (5 bases). CDR1 is MNHNS, CDR2 SASEGT, per germline. The CDR3 covers 14 residues. Deletions cut 8 bases from V and 4 bases from J, with 18 bases between. The CDR3 region has the DNA TGTGCCAGCGGAGAGGGATATGGCGGATACGAGCAGTACTTC. It yields the protein CASGEGYGGYEQYF.

This chain uses TRBV5-4 with TRBJ1-1; TRBD1 might be the D (6 bases). The germline V and J ends were trimmed by 0 bases and 5 bases, with 11 bases remaining between them. This CDR3 has 14 residues. Germline CDR1 and CDR2: SGHNT and YYREEE (reference sequence). The CDR3 loop reads CASSLARTETEAFF. Written as DNA, the CDR3 is TGTGCCAGCAGCTTGGCCAGGACAGAAACTGAAGCTTTCTTT.

This chain joins TRBV6-5 and TRBJ2-7; perhaps TRBD2 as D (7 bases). Germline CDR1 reads MNHEY; CDR2 reads SVGAGI. Deletions cut 11 bases from V and 6 bases from J, with 20 bases between. The CDR3 extends over 13 amino acids. The CDR3 DNA reads as TGTGCCTGCTACCAGACGAGGGGGGGCGAGCAGTACTTC. Its translation is CACYQTRGGEQYF.

This chain links TRBV28 with TRBJ2-2, with 9 bases that match TRBD2. V was pared by 6 bases and J by 7 bases, with 15 bases of the junction left unmatched. This CDR3 is built from 17 residues. Germline CDR1 is MDHEN and CDR2 is SYDVKM. The CDR3 reads CASRRSGAGGRGGELFF. DNA for the CDR3: TGTGCCAGCAGACGCTCCGGAGCGGGGGGTAGAGGCGGGGAGCTGTTTTTT.

The V gene is TRBV6-1, the J gene TRBJ2-1; no clear D gene. The CDR3 totals 15 residues. Per germline, CDR1 MNHNS and CDR2 SASEGT. Deletions cut 6 bases from V and 3 bases from J, with 15 bases between. The CDR3 protein is CASRARSPGYNEQFF. In nucleotides, the CDR3 is TGTGCCAGCAGAGCAAGATCCCCGGGCTACAATGAGCAGTTCTTC.

This chain links TRBV5-1 with TRBJ2-6; 7 nucleotides align to TRBD1. The V segment lost 2 bases and the J segment 2 bases; nucleotides outside the gene matches: 7. The CDR3 totals 17 residues. Germline CDR1 is SGHRS and CDR2 is YFSETQ. In nucleotides, the CDR3 is TGCGCCAGCAGCTTCGGGACAGCTGGTGCTGGGGCCAACGTCCTGACTTTC. Encoded protein: CASSFGTAGAGANVLTF.

J is TRBJ1-4 and V is TRBV7-9; perhaps TRBD1 as D (5 bases). The germline V and J ends were trimmed by 3 bases and 8 bases, with 19 bases remaining between them. Germline V gives CDR1 SEHNR, CDR2 FQNEAQ (reference sequence). CDR3 length: 16 residues. The CDR3: CASSFWVGWGGEKLFF. CDR3 sequence (DNA): TGTGCCAGCAGCTTCTGGGTCGGCTGGGGGGGAGAAAAACTGTTTTTT.

J is TRBJ2-1 and V is TRBV5-1; D call uncertain. The CDR3 has 11 amino acids. The V end lost 8 bases, the J end lost 4 bases, and 7 bases lay between the germline ends. CDR1 and CDR2 from the germline V gene are SGHRS and YFSETQ. CDR3 nucleotides: TGCGCCAGTTCAATTTACAATGAGCAGTTCTTC. Protein product: CASSIYNEQFF.